The T cell receptor (beta chain) under discussion was sequenced for a study of molecular identifiers for immune sequencing clone quantification. Overall study context: RNA, taken in replicates from around 20,000 or 100,000 naive CD8 cells, was split five ways, with four sequenced.

This clonotype was picked up many times. MiXCR, run by TCRdb on the PCR reads, gives a single entry per CDR3 protein. The sample yields approximately 590,000 distinct CDR3 sequences, 25% seen once. V lost 6 bases and J lost 6, with 11 bases in between. The CDR3 has 13 residues. Germline V lookup: CDR1 MDHEN, CDR2 SYDVKM. The specimen was naive CD8+ T cells from blood, with Jurkat cell RNA spiked in. Noted subset: FACS-sorted CD8+CD4-CCR7+CD45RA+ naive T cells. V usage is TRBV28 and J usage is TRBJ1-4; D is unresolved. The source of this sequence is a human donor in good health. Some libraries in this study had Jurkat cell RNA spiked in. The CDR3 DNA reads as TGTGCCAGCAGCCGGCGGTTGGATGAAAAACTGTTTTTT. Its protein is CASSRRLDEKLFF.